These T cell receptor beta chains were read from a single sample in a study of STAT5B mutations in CD4+ large granular lymphocyte leukemia. Generated by immunoSEQ multiplex PCR, the TCRdb table keeps only in-frame clones and is missing some. This table holds around 37,000 clones, under 85% found once. Sequenced material: CD4+ T cells from blood buffy coats. These receptors were taken from a human donor in good health. CDR3s include the opening cysteine and the closing phenylalanine or tryptophan. D genes are given only for firm matches. The size field is filled for only some rows; it gives once, few, many or a size class.

CDR3	DNA	size	V	J	D
CASSSGQGSREQYF	TGTGCCAGCAGTTCGGGACAGGGAAGCCGCGAGCAGTACTTC	NA	TRBV6-5	TRBJ2-7	TRBD1
CASSVGRQGTSTDTQYF	TGTGCCAGCAGCGTAGGACGACAGGGAACTAGCACAGATACGCAGTATTTT	NA	TRBV9	TRBJ2-3	TRBD1
CASSPRGAEQETQYF	TGCGCCAGCAGCCCCCGCGGAGCGGAGCAAGAGACCCAGTACTTC	NA	TRBV4-3	TRBJ2-5	NA
CASSEPGTGNQPQHF	TGTGCCAGCTCAGAACCCGGGACAGGGAATCAGCCCCAGCATTTT	few	TRBV18	TRBJ1-5	TRBD1
CSVEDPPGTSARPDTQYF	TGCAGCGTTGAAGATCCCCCAGGGACTAGCGCCCGACCAGATACGCAGTATTTT	once	TRBV29-1	TRBJ2-3	TRBD2
CASSSRLARSYEQYF	TGTGCCAGCAGCTCCCGACTAGCGCGTTCCTACGAGCAGTACTTC	once	TRBV12-1	TRBJ2-7	NA
CASSLSPEDEQFF	TGTGCCAGCAGCTTGAGTCCGGAAGATGAGCAGTTCTTC	few	TRBV7-7	TRBJ2-1	NA
CASSGLAGSYNEQFF	TGTGCCAGCAGTGGTCTAGCGGGGTCCTACAATGAGCAGTTCTTC	NA	TRBV28	TRBJ2-1	TRBD2
CASSQDWTSDTQYF	TGTGCCAGCAGCCAAGATTGGACTAGCGATACGCAGTATTTT	NA	TRBV14	TRBJ2-3	TRBD2
CASSQEELGGTDTQYF	TGCGCCAGCAGCCAAGAGGAATTAGGGGGCACAGATACGCAGTATTTT	NA	TRBV4-1	TRBJ2-3	NA
CASSYSSEPFGEQYF	TGTGCCAGCAGTTACTCGAGCGAACCCTTCGGGGAGCAGTACTTC	few	TRBV6-5	TRBJ2-7	NA
CASSQGLAGGRGTDTQYF	TGTGCCAGCAGCCAAGGACTAGCGGGGGGGCGAGGAACAGATACGCAGTATTTT	NA	TRBV4-2	TRBJ2-3	TRBD2
CASTIQALYNEQFF	TGTGCCAGCACTATTCAGGCCCTTTACAATGAGCAGTTCTTC	NA	TRBV2	TRBJ2-1	NA
CASSPWVVENPGNTIYF	TGTGCCAGCTCACCGTGGGTCGTAGAGAATCCTGGAAACACCATATATTTT	NA	TRBV18	TRBJ1-3	NA
CASSFRDHSYEQYF	TGTGCCAGCAGTTTCAGGGACCACTCCTACGAGCAGTACTTC	NA	TRBV6-6	TRBJ2-7	NA
CASSQGRGLSYEQYF	TGTGCCAGCAGCCAAGGGCGAGGGCTATCCTACGAGCAGTACTTC	NA	TRBV14	TRBJ2-7	NA
CASSPNSRPEETQYF	TGTGCCAGCTCACCAAACTCCAGGCCAGAAGAGACCCAGTACTTC	NA	TRBV18	TRBJ2-5	NA
CASPPGSLSSYNEQFF	TGTGCCAGCCCCCCAGGGTCCCTTAGCTCCTACAATGAGCAGTTCTTC	NA	TRBV18	TRBJ2-1	NA
CASRGEGGAGFGELFF	TGTGCCAGCAGGGGGGAGGGGGGGGCCGGATTCGGGGAGCTGTTTTTT	NA	TRBV4-2	TRBJ2-2	NA
CASSLISGGNTGELFF	TGTGCCAGCAGCTTAATTTCCGGGGGGAACACCGGGGAGCTGTTTTTT	NA	TRBV7-3	TRBJ2-2	NA
CASSLGQGRLNYEQYF	TGTGCCAGCAGTTTAGGACAGGGGAGGTTAAACTACGAGCAGTACTTC	once	TRBV27	TRBJ2-7	TRBD1
CASSRTARAFF	TGTGCCAGCAGCCGGACAGCCAGGGCTTTCTTT	NA	TRBV6-5	TRBJ1-1	NA
CASRRNRGENEKLFF	TGTGCCAGCAGACGTAACAGGGGAGAAAATGAAAAACTGTTTTTT	NA	TRBV7-8	TRBJ1-4	TRBD1
CASSLRETQYF	TGTGCCAGCAGCTTACGAGAGACCCAGTACTTC	NA	TRBV5-6	TRBJ2-5	NA
CASSRDVQETQYF	TGTGCCAGCTCAAGGGACGTTCAAGAGACCCAGTACTTC	NA	TRBV18	TRBJ2-5	NA
CASSLAAGAGETQYF	TGTGCCAGCAGCTTAGCGGCCGGGGCGGGAGAGACCCAGTACTTC	NA	TRBV7-9	TRBJ2-5	NA
CASSLAGGNPTGELFF	TGCGCCAGCAGCTTGGCCGGCGGGAATCCCACCGGGGAGCTGTTTTTT	NA	TRBV5-1	TRBJ2-2	NA
CASSLKPNQGLEQYF	TGTGCCAGCAGTCTAAAGCCCAATCAGGGACTCGAGCAGTACTTC	NA	TRBV5-4	TRBJ2-7	NA
CASSPARVGANVLTF	TGTGCCAGCAGCCCTGCCCGAGTGGGGGCCAACGTCCTGACTTTC	NA	TRBV9	TRBJ2-6	NA
CSVAERIGSYNEQFF	TGCAGCGTTGCAGAGCGGATCGGCTCCTACAATGAGCAGTTCTTC	NA	TRBV29-1	TRBJ2-1	NA
CASGLEAETQYF	TGTGCTAGTGGTTTGGAGGCGGAGACCCAGTACTTC	NA	TRBV12-5	TRBJ2-5	NA